Each of the 27 T cell receptor beta chains below was sequenced from the same sample in a study of regulatory T cells in long-lasting Graves disease. The time point was: persistent/refractory GD, antithyroid drugs over 5 years with positive TRAb. Following extraction of RNA from PBMCs, that RNA was used to make the TCR library. Library construction for TCR beta used iRepertoire HTBI primers and Arm-PCR of CDR3 regions. TCRdb processed the multiplex PCR reads anew with MiXCR; each CDR3 protein has one entry. In the table there are over 450,000 distinct CDR3 sequences, roughly 21% of which are singletons. This specimen was peripheral blood mononuclear cells (PBMCs), taken when the disease was refractory, from a patient treated with antithyroid drugs. These receptors came from a female donor with Graves disease.

This clonotype has ten or more counts. The chain joins TRBV6-1 to TRBJ1-1; D ambiguous. Germline loops: CDR1 MNHNS, CDR2 SASEGT. V was pared by 0 bases and J by 10 bases, with 15 bases between. This CDR3 has 14 amino acids. The CDR3: CASSEATARAGAFF. The CDR3 DNA is TGTGCCAGCAGTGAAGCGACGGCTCGAGCAGGAGCTTTCTTT.

This clonotype was found a few times. J is TRBJ2-2 and V is TRBV20-1; tentatively, D is TRBD2 (8 bases). In germline, CDR1 is DFQATT, CDR2 SNEGSKA (reference sequence). The CDR3 totals 17 residues. V was shortened by 3 bases and J by 6 bases, with 23 bases between the two germline ends. The CDR3 sequence: CSASDPREGASPGELFF. For the CDR3, the DNA is TGCAGTGCTAGCGACCCCCGGGAGGGGGCTTCTCCCGGGGAGCTGTTTTTT.

The table lists this clonotype with a few counts. V usage is TRBV7-3 and J usage is TRBJ2-7, with 14 bases lining up with TRBD2. This CDR3 comprises 15 residues. The germline V gene has CDR1 SGHTA and CDR2 FQGTGA. V shed 4 bases, J shed 6 bases, and the junction held 5 bases outside the gene matches. The CDR3: CASSSTGTSGSEQYF. The DNA of the CDR3 is TGTGCCAGCAGCTCGACCGGGACTAGCGGGAGCGAGCAGTACTTC.

In regard to this clonotype: One end of the junction is discordant with germline, which a read error may explain. V gene TRBV7-9 combines with J gene TRBJ2-2; 11 bases are a match to TRBD2. From germline, CDR1 is SEHNR and CDR2 FQNEAQ (reference sequence). This CDR3 spans 16 amino acids. In DNA, the CDR3 is TGTGCCAGCAGCTCGCCGACTAGCGGGAACCCCGGGGAGCTGTTTTTT. Translated, it gives CASSSPTSGNPGELFF.

As concerns this clonotype: A much larger clone lies one base from this, so it may be a read error. The chain has TRBV12-3 or TRBV12-4 and TRBJ2-2, with D maybe TRBD2 (5 bases). The CDR3 sequence is 12 residues long. For the CDR3, the DNA is TGTGCCAGCGCAGTTAACACCGGGGAGCCGTTTTTT. Translated: CASAVNTGEPFF.

By share of the sample, this clonotype is medium-sized (0.01 to 0.1%). The genes are TRBV24-1 and TRBJ1-1, with a tentative D call TRBD1 (6 bases). CDR1 KGHDR and CDR2 SFDVKD come from the germline V gene. V gave up 5 bases and J gave up 5 bases, with 11 bases separating them. The CDR3 spans 13 residues. The CDR3 nucleotides read TGTGCCACCAGTGGGGGGGCTGGTACTGAAGCTTTCTTT. It encodes CATSGGAGTEAFF.

The chain recombines TRBV30 with TRBJ1-6; unclear D gene. V lost 5 bases and J lost 5, with 7 bases in between. CDR1 is GTSNPN, CDR2 SVGIG, per germline (reference sequence). The CDR3 spans 12 residues. CDR3 nucleotide sequence: TGTGCCTGGGGCCGAGATAATTCACCCCTCCACTTT. Protein: CAWGRDNSPLHF.

This clonotype turned up a few times. At one of its ends the junction is not consistent with the germline gene, which may arise from a read error. The gene calls are TRBV20-1 and TRBJ2-7; the match to TRBD1 covers 7 bases. The CDR3 runs 15 residues. Germline V CDR1 and CDR2: DFQATT, SNEGSKA (reference sequence). The CDR3 loop reads CSAARQGIRSYEQYF. CDR3 nucleotide sequence: TGCAGTGCTGCGCGACAGGGCATTCGGTCCTACGAGCAATACTTC.

This clonotype was observed many times. The V and J genes are TRBV27 and TRBJ1-5; D might be TRBD1 (5 bases). The CDR3 sequence is 15 residues long. V was shortened by 0 bases and J by 6 bases, with 12 bases between the two germline ends. The V gene's germline CDR1 is MNHEY and CDR2 SMNVEV (reference sequence). CDR3 sequence (DNA): TGTGCCAGCAGTTTATCCCCCAGGGTGGGTCAGCCCCAGCATTTT. Protein sequence: CASSLSPRVGQPQHF.

This clonotype was detected only a few times. The rearrangement links TRBV20-1 to TRBJ2-7, with TRBD2 matching over 12 bases. Germline loops: CDR1 DFQATT, CDR2 SNEGSKA (reference sequence). There are 20 residues in the CDR3. The V gene end was trimmed by 0 bases and the J gene end by 5 bases; junction bases not matched to a gene: 20. The CDR3 loop reads CSARDLPRLAGGQNFDEQYF. CDR3 DNA: TGCAGTGCTAGAGATCTCCCCAGGCTAGCGGGAGGGCAAAATTTTGACGAGCAGTACTTC.

CDR3 residues: CASRDQGVGTDTQYF. CDR3 DNA: TGTGCCAGCAGAGACCAGGGCGTTGGGACAGATACGCAGTATTTT. The chain carries TRBV6-1 and TRBJ2-3; D may be TRBD1 (5 bases). V lost 6 bases to trimming and J lost 3 bases, with 16 bases between them. Per the germline V gene, CDR1 is MNHNS and CDR2 is SASEGT. The CDR3 is made up of 15 amino acids.

The chain combines TRBV20-1 with TRBJ1-2; 9 bases map to TRBD1. Per the germline V gene, CDR1 is DFQATT and CDR2 is SNEGSKA (reference sequence). The CDR3 runs to 16 residues. Trimming at V came to 3 bases and at J to 3 bases, leaving 11 bases not matched to a gene. In DNA, the CDR3 is TGCAGTGCTAGCAGGGGGGCGGGACAGGGTTACTATGGCTACACCTTC. Its translation: CSASRGAGQGYYGYTF.

The V and J genes are TRBV4-2 and TRBJ2-2; possible D gene TRBD1, 5 bases. Germline loops: CDR1 LGHNA, CDR2 YNFKEQ. CDR3 size: 17 residues. V was cut by 0 bases and J by 2 bases, with 13 bases left in between. The CDR3 nucleotides are TGTGCCAGCAGCCAAGATAAAGGGGTGGGAAACACCGGGGAGCTGTTTTTT. It specifies CASSQDKGVGNTGELFF.

This clonotype has ten or more counts. The chain has TRBV27 and TRBJ2-7, with TRBD1 matching over 9 bases. Germline V gene sequence: CDR1 MNHEY, CDR2 SMNVEV (reference sequence). Losses at the gene ends were 8 bases for V and 4 bases for J; bases not matched to a gene: 9. The length of the CDR3 is 14 residues. CDR3 bases: TGTGCCAGCTCCATTGGACAGGGGTTGTACGAGCAGTACTTC. Protein sequence: CASSIGQGLYEQYF.

There are many counts of this clonotype. The chain links TRBV20-1 to TRBJ1-2; unclear D gene. The germline V and J ends were trimmed by 4 bases and 2 bases, with 11 bases remaining between them. Germline V gene sequence: CDR1 DFQATT, CDR2 SNEGSKA (reference sequence). The CDR3 has 13 residues. The CDR3 nucleotides are TGCAGTGCTAACGAAATATTAAACTATGGCTACACCTTC. It specifies CSANEILNYGYTF.

The chain is built from TRBV7-9 and TRBJ1-1, with D unresolved. The germline CDR1 and CDR2 sequences are SEHNR and FQNEAQ (reference sequence). V shed 4 bases and J shed 2 bases, with 8 bases lying between them. CDR3 length: 13 amino acids. The CDR3 DNA is TGTGCCAGCAGCTGGGAACAAAACACTGAAGCTTTCTTT. Its translation is CASSWEQNTEAFF. The full variable domain, completed using reference TRBV7-9 and TRBJ1-1, is DTGVSQNPRHKITKRGQNVTFRCDPISEHNRLYWYRQTLGQGPEFLTYFQNEAQLEKSRLLSDRFSAERPKGSFSTLEIQRTEQGDSAMYLCASSWEQNTEAFFGQGTRLTVV.

This clonotype was counted between two and nine times. The rearrangement links TRBV4-1 to TRBJ2-5, with 10 nucleotides matching TRBD1. CDR3 length equals 18 residues. Germline loops: CDR1 MGHRA, CDR2 YSYEKL. J gave up 2 bases and V 3 bases, and 12 bases lay outside the gene matches. CDR3 DNA: TGCGCCAGCAGCCAGTTTGGGACAGGGGATCCCCCTCAAGAGACCCAGTACTTC. Amino acid sequence: CASSQFGTGDPPQETQYF.

Of note for this clonotype: This may stem from a read error, because a much larger clone lies one nucleotide away. The CDR3 ends on some other residue instead of the conserved phenylalanine or tryptophan, so this is likely a read error. The J gene is TRBJ2-5, the V gene TRBV12-5, with 7 bases matching TRBD1. The germline V gene encodes CDR1 LGHNT and CDR2 FRNRAP. Unmatched junction bases numbered 6, after V lost 10 bases and J lost 4 bases. CDR3 length equals 12 residues. The DNA of the CDR3 is TGTGCTACCAGGGGGAGTGGAGAGACCCAGTACCTC. Protein: CATRGSGETQYL.

The J gene is TRBJ1-5, the V gene TRBV20-1; D is undetermined. The ends were cut back, 6 bases at V and 5 bases at J, with 20 bases in the middle. This CDR3 is 15 amino acids long. Germline V CDR1 and CDR2: DFQATT, SNEGSKA (reference sequence). CDR3 coding DNA: TGCAGTGCCCAGGTTGAGGGCCGCCCTCATCAGCCCCAGCATTTT. As protein: CSAQVEGRPHQPQHF.

The V gene is TRBV29-1, the J gene TRBJ1-4, with D tentatively TRBD1 (5 bases). V was clipped by 5 bases and J by 4 bases, with 11 bases between them. CDR1 is SQVTM and CDR2 is ANQGSEA in the germline V gene. The CDR3 covers 13 residues. Written as DNA, the CDR3 is TGCAGCGTTTGGGGGATAGATAATGAAAAACTGTTTTTT. Translating it yields CSVWGIDNEKLFF.

Of note for this clonotype: Since a much larger clone is just one base distant, this may be a read error. The V call is TRBV12-3 or TRBV12-4, the J call TRBJ2-5; TRBD2 agrees at 13 bases. The V segment lost 6 bases and the J segment 0 bases; nucleotides outside the gene matches: 10. The CDR3 spans 18 residues. The CDR3 protein is CASSPGLAGVLHQETQYF. CDR3 in DNA: TGTGCCAGCAGCCCCGGACTAGCGGGAGTTTTGCACCAAGAGACCCAGTACTTC.

The V call is TRBV12-3 or TRBV12-4, the J call TRBJ2-2, with D unclear. Trimming shortened V by 8 bases and J by 2 bases, and 12 bases separated the two germline ends. CDR3 length: 14 residues. This CDR3 reads CASSRAPNTGELFF. The CDR3 DNA sequence: TGTGCCAGCTCCCGGGCCCCTAACACCGGGGAGCTGTTTTTT.

Note on this clonotype: A far larger clone is a single base away, which makes a read error likely. The chain combines TRBV6-4 with TRBJ1-2; 10 bases are shared with TRBD1. CDR1 MRHNA and CDR2 SNTAGT come from the germline V gene. The length of the CDR3 is 15 residues. The CDR3 DNA follows: TGTGCCGGCAGTTCCGGGACAGGGGATTCCTATGGCTACACCTTC. Amino acid sequence: CAGSSGTGDSYGYTF.

This clonotype has just a few counts. This chain links TRBV6-9 with TRBJ2-5; 14 nucleotides line up with TRBD2. CDR1 is MNHGY and CDR2 is SVAAGI in the germline V gene. There are 17 residues in the CDR3. Germline trimming cut 3 bases from V and 5 bases from J; bases unmatched to any gene: 8. The CDR3 nucleotides read TGTGCCAGCAGTTACTGGACTAGCGGGAGGAGCCTTGAGACCCAGTACTTC. Translation gives CASSYWTSGRSLETQYF.

This clonotype occurred a few times. The gene calls are TRBV20-1 and TRBJ1-1; the D gene is possibly TRBD1 (6 bases). V lost 5 bases, J lost 0 bases, and 10 bases lay in between. The germline V gene encodes CDR1 DFQATT and CDR2 SNEGSKA (reference sequence). The length of the CDR3 is 13 residues. CDR3 region: CSAATGMNTEAFF. CDR3 in DNA: TGCAGTGCTGCGACAGGAATGAACACTGAAGCTTTCTTT.

This clonotype appeared many times. V gene TRBV6-1 combines with J gene TRBJ2-5; 7 nucleotides match TRBD1. The CDR3 has 15 residues. The V gene end was trimmed by 6 bases and the J gene end by 1 base; junction bases not matched to a gene: 8. Looked up from germline, CDR1 is MNHNS and CDR2 is SASEGT. The CDR3: CASSQLGTVQETQYF. In DNA form, the CDR3 reads TGTGCCAGCAGCCAGCTTGGGACAGTCCAAGAGACCCAGTACTTC.

The J gene is TRBJ2-3, the V gene TRBV9; 9 bases fit TRBD1. Germline values: CDR1 SGDLS, CDR2 YYNGEE. Trimming removed 3 bases from V and 5 bases from J; junction bases left unmatched: 7. The CDR3 is made up of 15 amino acids. For the CDR3, the DNA is TGTGCCAGCAGCGCGGGACAGGGTAGTGTAGATACGCAGTATTTT. Translating it yields CASSAGQGSVDTQYF.